This T cell receptor (beta chain) was identified during a study of graft-versus-host responses after intestinal transplantation. Looking at the study overall: Recipients were given multivisceral, liver-intestinal, or isolated intestinal transplants. The recipients all started with anti-thymocyte globulin induction and then took tacrolimus and steroids for around three years.

Generated by immunoSEQ multiplex PCR, the TCRdb table keeps only in-frame clones and is missing some. This sample yields more than 65,000 clones, of which about 87% are seen a single time; 0.39% belongs to the top ten. Study conclusions and caveats: Detected in recipient marrow were GvH clones, some of which were first observed in ileum or blood.

Trimming pared 0 bases from V and 2 bases from J, leaving 12 bases between. CDR3 length: 15 amino acids. Per the germline V gene, CDR1 is SGHKS and CDR2 is YYEKEE (reference sequence). About this clone: Its antigen is as yet unknown.

The receptor was isolated from a human donor who was the organ donor for an intestinal transplant. Sequencing used unstimulated CD4+ T cells sorted from spleen or lymph node cells, obtained before transplant. The V gene is TRBV5-5, the J gene TRBJ2-7, with D perhaps matching TRBD2 (6 bases). The CDR3 is CASSLGLALAYEQYV. In DNA, the CDR3 is TGTGCCAGCAGCTTGGGTCTAGCGCTGGCCTACGAGCAGTACGTC.